This TCR beta chain derives from a study of response to subunit inactivated influenza vaccine. MiXCR, applied by TCRdb to the RT-PCR reads, yields one record per CDR3 protein. The sample lists over 300,000 distinct CDR3 sequences, 20% to 25% occurring once. Germline-derived CDR1 and CDR2 are LGHNA and YNFKEQ. The CDR3 length is 16 residues. V was trimmed by 3 bases and J by 4 bases, leaving 15 bases between them. This clonotype was observed a handful of times. V usage is TRBV4-2 and J usage is TRBJ1-4; D remains unclear. The sequence came from a man aged 50-75 years who received an inactivated influenza vaccine. Sequencing used PBMCs from blood, obtained around 22 months after vaccination. The CDR3 nucleotides are TGTGCCAGCAGCCAGGCCCGTGTACGGGATAATGAAAAACTGTTTTTT. It translates to CASSQARVRDNEKLFF.